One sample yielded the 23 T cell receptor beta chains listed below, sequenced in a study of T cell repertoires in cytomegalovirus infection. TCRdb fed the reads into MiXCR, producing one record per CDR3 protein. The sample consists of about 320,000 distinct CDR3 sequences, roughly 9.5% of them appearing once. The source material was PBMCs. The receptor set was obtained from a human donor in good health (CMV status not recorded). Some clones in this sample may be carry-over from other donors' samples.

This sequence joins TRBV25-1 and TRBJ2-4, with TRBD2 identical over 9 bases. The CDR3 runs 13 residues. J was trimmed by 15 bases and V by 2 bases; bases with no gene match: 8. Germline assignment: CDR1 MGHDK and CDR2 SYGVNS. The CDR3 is CASSEKIAGVTYF. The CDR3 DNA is TGTGCCAGCAGTGAAAAGATAGCGGGAGTCACGTACTTC.

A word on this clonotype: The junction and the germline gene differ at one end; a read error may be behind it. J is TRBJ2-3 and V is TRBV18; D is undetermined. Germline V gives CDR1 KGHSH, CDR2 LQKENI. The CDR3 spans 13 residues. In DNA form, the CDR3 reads TGTGCCAGCTCACCGGACCTCACAGTTACGCAGTATTTT. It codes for CASSPDLTVTQYF.

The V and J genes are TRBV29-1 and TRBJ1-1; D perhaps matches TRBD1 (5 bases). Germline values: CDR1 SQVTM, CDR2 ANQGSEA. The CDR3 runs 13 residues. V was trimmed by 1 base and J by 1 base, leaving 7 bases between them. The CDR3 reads CSVEGGQNTEAFF. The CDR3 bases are TGCAGCGTTGAAGGTGGACAGAACACTGAAGCTTTCTTT. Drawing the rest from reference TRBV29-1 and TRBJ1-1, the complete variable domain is SAVISQKPSRDICQRGTSLTIQCQVDSQVTMMFWYRQQPGQSLTLIATANQGSEATYESGFVIDKFPISRPNLTFSTLTVSNMSPEDSSIYLCSVEGGQNTEAFFGQGTRLTVV.

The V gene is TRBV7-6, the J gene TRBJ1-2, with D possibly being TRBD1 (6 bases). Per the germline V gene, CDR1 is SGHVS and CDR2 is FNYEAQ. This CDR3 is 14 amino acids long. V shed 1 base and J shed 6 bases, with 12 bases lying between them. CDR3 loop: CASSLGVRTDGYTF. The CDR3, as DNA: TGTGCCAGCAGCTTAGGGGTCCGGACAGATGGCTACACCTTC. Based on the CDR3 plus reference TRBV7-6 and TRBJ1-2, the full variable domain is GAGVSQSPRYKVTKRGQDVALRCDPISGHVSLYWYRQALGQGPEFLTYFNYEAQQDKSGLPNDRFSAERPEGSISTLTIQRTEQRDSAMYRCASSLGVRTDGYTFGSGTRLTVV.

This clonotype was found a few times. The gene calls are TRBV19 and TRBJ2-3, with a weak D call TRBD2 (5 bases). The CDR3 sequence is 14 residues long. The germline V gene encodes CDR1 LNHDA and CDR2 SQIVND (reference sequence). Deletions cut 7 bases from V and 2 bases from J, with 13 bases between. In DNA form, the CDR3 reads TGTGCCAGTACCCTCTCGGGGAACACAGATACGCAGTATTTT. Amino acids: CASTLSGNTDTQYF.

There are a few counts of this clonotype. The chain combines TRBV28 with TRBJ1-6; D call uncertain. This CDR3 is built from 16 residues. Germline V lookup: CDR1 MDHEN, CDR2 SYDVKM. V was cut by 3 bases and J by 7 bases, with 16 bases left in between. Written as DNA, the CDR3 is TGTGCCAGCAGTTTTGGTCCCAAAGGGAGAAATTCACCCCTCCACTTT. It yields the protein CASSFGPKGRNSPLHF.

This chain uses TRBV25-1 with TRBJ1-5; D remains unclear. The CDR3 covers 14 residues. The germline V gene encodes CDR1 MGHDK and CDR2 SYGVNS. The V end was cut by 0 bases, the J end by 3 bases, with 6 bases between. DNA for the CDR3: TGTGCCAGCAGTGAATATACGGCCAATCAGCCCCAGCATTTT. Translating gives CASSEYTANQPQHF. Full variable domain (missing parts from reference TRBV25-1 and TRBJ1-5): EADIYQTPRYLVIGTGKKITLECSQTMGHDKMYWYQQDPGMELHLIHYSYGVNSTEKGDLSSESTVSRIRTEHFPLTLESARPSHTSQYLCASSEYTANQPQHFGDGTRLSIL.

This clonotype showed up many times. For the CDR3, the DNA is TGTGCCAGCAGTTCCGGGCCCACAGATACGCAGTATTTT. This sequence encodes CASSSGPTDTQYF. The chain couples TRBV28 to TRBJ2-3; D not certain. There are 13 residues in the CDR3. Trimming shortened V by 4 bases and J by 2 bases, and 7 bases separated the two germline ends. The germline CDR1 and CDR2 sequences are MDHEN and SYDVKM.

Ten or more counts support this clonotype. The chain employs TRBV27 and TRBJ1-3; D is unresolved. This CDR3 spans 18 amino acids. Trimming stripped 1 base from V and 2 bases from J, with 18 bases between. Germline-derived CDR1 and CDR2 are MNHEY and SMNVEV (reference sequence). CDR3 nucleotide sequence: TGTGCCAGCAGTTTATTACCGATCCCGAGTGCGGCTGGAAACACCATATATTTT. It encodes CASSLLPIPSAAGNTIYF.

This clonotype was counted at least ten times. The CDR3 nucleotides are TGTGCCAGCAGCTCACAGGGTGCCGGGGCCAACGTCCTGACTTTC. This gives the protein CASSSQGAGANVLTF. V gene TRBV5-4 combines with J gene TRBJ2-6; TRBD1 is a possible D gene (6 bases). There are 15 residues in the CDR3. Germline lookup yields CDR1 SGHNT and CDR2 YYREEE (reference sequence). V was cut by 3 bases and J by 4 bases, with 11 bases left in between.

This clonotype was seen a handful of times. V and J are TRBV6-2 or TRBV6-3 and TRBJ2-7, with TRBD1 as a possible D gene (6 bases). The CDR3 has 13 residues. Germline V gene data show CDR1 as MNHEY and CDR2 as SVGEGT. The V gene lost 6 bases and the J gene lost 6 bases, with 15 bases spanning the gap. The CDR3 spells CASRRTEPGEQYF. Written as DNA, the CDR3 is TGTGCCAGCAGGAGGACAGAACCGGGCGAGCAGTACTTC.

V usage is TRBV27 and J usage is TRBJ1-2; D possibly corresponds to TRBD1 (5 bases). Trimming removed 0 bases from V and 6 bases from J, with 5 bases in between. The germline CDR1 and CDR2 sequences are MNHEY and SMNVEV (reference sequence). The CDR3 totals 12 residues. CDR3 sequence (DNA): TGTGCCAGCAGTTTATCGGGGGATGGCTACACCTTC. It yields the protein CASSLSGDGYTF.

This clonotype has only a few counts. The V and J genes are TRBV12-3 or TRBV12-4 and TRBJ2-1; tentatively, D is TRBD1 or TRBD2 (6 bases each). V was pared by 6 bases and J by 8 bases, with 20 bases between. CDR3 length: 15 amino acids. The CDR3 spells CASSRGLDPMDEQFF. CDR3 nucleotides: TGTGCCAGCAGCCGGGGGCTAGACCCTATGGATGAGCAGTTCTTC.

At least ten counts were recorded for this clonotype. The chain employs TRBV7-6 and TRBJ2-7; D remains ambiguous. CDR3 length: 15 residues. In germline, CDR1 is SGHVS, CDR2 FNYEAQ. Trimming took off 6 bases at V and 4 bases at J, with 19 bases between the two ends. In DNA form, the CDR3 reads TGTGCCAGCAGTAAAGGGAACATTGGGCTATACGAGCAGTACTTC. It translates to CASSKGNIGLYEQYF.

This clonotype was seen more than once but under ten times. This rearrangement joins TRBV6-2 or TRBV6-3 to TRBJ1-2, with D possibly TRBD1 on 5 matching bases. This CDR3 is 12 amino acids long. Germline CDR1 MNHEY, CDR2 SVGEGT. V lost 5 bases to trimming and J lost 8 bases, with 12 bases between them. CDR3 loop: CASSGLQDGYTF. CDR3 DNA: TGTGCCAGCAGTGGGTTACAGGACGGCTACACCTTC.

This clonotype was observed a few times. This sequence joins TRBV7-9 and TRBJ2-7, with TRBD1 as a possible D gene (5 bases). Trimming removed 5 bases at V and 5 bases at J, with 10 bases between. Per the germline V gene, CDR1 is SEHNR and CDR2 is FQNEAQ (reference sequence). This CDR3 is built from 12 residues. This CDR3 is CASSPSGHEQYF. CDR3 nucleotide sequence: TGTGCCAGCAGCCCCTCAGGGCACGAGCAGTACTTC. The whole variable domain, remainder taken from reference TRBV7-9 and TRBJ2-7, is DTGVSQNPRHKITKRGQNVTFRCDPISEHNRLYWYRQTLGQGPEFLTYFQNEAQLEKSRLLSDRFSAERPKGSFSTLEIQRTEQGDSAMYLCASSPSGHEQYFGPGTRLTVT.

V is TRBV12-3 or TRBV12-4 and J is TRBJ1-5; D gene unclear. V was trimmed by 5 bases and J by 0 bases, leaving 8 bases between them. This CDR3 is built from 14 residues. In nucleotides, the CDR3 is TGTGCCAGCAGTACCACTTATAGCAATCAGCCCCAGCATTTT. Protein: CASSTTYSNQPQHF.

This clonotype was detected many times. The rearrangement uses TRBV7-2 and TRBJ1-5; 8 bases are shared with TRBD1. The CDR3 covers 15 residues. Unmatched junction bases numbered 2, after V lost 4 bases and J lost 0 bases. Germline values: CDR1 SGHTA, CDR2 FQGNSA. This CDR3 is CASSSDRGSNQPQHF. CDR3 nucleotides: TGTGCCAGCAGCTCTGACAGGGGTAGCAATCAGCCCCAGCATTTT.

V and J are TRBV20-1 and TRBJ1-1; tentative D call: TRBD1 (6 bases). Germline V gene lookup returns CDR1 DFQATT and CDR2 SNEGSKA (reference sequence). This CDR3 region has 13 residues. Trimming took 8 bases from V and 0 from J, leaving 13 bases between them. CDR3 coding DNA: TGCAGTTCTCAGGGGCGCATGAACACTGAAGCTTTCTTT. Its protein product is CSSQGRMNTEAFF.

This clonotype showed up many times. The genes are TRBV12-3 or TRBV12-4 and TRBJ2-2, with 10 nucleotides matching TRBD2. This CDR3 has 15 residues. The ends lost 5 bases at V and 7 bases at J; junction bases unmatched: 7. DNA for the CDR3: TGTGCCAGCAGTCCAGCGGGAGGGCCCGGCGGGGAGCTGTTTTTT. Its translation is CASSPAGGPGGELFF.

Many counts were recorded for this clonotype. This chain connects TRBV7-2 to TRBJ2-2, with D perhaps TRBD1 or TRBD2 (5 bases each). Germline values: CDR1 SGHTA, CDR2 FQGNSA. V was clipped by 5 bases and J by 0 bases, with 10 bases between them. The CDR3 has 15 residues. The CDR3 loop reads CASSRGWANTGELFF. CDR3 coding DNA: TGTGCCAGCAGCCGGGGCTGGGCGAACACCGGGGAGCTGTTTTTT.

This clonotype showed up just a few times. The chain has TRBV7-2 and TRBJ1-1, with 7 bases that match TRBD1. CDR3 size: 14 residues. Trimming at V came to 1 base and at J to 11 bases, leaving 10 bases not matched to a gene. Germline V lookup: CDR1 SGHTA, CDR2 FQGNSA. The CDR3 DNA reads TGTGCCAGCAGCTTAGGACAGGGCGAAAGGTGGGCTTTCTTT. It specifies CASSLGQGERWAFF.

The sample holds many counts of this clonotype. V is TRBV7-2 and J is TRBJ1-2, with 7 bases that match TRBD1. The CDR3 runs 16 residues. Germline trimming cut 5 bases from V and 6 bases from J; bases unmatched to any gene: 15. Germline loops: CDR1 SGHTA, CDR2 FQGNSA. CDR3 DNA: TGTGCCAGCAGCGAACCACAGGGGAGTCTACACGATGGCTACACCTTC. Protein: CASSEPQGSLHDGYTF.